Detailed here is one T cell receptor (beta chain). The method was immunoSEQ multiplex PCR; TCRdb's version includes in-frame clones alone and lacks a portion of them. The table has about 120,000 clones, around 90% seen once. The data originate from a study of T cell responses to AZD1222 COVID-19 vaccine. Germline V gene data show CDR1 as WSHSY and CDR2 as SAAADI. J lost 4 bases, V lost 3 bases, and 6 bases had no gene match. The CDR3 contains 15 residues. Sample: peripheral blood, taken on day 0 of AZD1222 vaccination. The rearrangement uses TRBV10-2 and TRBJ1-3, with 7 nucleotides matching TRBD1. This clonotype was obtained from an adult in good health. The CDR3 reads CASSEGGASGNTIYF. The CDR3 DNA reads as TGCGCCAGCAGTGAAGGGGGCGCTTCAGGAAACACCATATATTTT.